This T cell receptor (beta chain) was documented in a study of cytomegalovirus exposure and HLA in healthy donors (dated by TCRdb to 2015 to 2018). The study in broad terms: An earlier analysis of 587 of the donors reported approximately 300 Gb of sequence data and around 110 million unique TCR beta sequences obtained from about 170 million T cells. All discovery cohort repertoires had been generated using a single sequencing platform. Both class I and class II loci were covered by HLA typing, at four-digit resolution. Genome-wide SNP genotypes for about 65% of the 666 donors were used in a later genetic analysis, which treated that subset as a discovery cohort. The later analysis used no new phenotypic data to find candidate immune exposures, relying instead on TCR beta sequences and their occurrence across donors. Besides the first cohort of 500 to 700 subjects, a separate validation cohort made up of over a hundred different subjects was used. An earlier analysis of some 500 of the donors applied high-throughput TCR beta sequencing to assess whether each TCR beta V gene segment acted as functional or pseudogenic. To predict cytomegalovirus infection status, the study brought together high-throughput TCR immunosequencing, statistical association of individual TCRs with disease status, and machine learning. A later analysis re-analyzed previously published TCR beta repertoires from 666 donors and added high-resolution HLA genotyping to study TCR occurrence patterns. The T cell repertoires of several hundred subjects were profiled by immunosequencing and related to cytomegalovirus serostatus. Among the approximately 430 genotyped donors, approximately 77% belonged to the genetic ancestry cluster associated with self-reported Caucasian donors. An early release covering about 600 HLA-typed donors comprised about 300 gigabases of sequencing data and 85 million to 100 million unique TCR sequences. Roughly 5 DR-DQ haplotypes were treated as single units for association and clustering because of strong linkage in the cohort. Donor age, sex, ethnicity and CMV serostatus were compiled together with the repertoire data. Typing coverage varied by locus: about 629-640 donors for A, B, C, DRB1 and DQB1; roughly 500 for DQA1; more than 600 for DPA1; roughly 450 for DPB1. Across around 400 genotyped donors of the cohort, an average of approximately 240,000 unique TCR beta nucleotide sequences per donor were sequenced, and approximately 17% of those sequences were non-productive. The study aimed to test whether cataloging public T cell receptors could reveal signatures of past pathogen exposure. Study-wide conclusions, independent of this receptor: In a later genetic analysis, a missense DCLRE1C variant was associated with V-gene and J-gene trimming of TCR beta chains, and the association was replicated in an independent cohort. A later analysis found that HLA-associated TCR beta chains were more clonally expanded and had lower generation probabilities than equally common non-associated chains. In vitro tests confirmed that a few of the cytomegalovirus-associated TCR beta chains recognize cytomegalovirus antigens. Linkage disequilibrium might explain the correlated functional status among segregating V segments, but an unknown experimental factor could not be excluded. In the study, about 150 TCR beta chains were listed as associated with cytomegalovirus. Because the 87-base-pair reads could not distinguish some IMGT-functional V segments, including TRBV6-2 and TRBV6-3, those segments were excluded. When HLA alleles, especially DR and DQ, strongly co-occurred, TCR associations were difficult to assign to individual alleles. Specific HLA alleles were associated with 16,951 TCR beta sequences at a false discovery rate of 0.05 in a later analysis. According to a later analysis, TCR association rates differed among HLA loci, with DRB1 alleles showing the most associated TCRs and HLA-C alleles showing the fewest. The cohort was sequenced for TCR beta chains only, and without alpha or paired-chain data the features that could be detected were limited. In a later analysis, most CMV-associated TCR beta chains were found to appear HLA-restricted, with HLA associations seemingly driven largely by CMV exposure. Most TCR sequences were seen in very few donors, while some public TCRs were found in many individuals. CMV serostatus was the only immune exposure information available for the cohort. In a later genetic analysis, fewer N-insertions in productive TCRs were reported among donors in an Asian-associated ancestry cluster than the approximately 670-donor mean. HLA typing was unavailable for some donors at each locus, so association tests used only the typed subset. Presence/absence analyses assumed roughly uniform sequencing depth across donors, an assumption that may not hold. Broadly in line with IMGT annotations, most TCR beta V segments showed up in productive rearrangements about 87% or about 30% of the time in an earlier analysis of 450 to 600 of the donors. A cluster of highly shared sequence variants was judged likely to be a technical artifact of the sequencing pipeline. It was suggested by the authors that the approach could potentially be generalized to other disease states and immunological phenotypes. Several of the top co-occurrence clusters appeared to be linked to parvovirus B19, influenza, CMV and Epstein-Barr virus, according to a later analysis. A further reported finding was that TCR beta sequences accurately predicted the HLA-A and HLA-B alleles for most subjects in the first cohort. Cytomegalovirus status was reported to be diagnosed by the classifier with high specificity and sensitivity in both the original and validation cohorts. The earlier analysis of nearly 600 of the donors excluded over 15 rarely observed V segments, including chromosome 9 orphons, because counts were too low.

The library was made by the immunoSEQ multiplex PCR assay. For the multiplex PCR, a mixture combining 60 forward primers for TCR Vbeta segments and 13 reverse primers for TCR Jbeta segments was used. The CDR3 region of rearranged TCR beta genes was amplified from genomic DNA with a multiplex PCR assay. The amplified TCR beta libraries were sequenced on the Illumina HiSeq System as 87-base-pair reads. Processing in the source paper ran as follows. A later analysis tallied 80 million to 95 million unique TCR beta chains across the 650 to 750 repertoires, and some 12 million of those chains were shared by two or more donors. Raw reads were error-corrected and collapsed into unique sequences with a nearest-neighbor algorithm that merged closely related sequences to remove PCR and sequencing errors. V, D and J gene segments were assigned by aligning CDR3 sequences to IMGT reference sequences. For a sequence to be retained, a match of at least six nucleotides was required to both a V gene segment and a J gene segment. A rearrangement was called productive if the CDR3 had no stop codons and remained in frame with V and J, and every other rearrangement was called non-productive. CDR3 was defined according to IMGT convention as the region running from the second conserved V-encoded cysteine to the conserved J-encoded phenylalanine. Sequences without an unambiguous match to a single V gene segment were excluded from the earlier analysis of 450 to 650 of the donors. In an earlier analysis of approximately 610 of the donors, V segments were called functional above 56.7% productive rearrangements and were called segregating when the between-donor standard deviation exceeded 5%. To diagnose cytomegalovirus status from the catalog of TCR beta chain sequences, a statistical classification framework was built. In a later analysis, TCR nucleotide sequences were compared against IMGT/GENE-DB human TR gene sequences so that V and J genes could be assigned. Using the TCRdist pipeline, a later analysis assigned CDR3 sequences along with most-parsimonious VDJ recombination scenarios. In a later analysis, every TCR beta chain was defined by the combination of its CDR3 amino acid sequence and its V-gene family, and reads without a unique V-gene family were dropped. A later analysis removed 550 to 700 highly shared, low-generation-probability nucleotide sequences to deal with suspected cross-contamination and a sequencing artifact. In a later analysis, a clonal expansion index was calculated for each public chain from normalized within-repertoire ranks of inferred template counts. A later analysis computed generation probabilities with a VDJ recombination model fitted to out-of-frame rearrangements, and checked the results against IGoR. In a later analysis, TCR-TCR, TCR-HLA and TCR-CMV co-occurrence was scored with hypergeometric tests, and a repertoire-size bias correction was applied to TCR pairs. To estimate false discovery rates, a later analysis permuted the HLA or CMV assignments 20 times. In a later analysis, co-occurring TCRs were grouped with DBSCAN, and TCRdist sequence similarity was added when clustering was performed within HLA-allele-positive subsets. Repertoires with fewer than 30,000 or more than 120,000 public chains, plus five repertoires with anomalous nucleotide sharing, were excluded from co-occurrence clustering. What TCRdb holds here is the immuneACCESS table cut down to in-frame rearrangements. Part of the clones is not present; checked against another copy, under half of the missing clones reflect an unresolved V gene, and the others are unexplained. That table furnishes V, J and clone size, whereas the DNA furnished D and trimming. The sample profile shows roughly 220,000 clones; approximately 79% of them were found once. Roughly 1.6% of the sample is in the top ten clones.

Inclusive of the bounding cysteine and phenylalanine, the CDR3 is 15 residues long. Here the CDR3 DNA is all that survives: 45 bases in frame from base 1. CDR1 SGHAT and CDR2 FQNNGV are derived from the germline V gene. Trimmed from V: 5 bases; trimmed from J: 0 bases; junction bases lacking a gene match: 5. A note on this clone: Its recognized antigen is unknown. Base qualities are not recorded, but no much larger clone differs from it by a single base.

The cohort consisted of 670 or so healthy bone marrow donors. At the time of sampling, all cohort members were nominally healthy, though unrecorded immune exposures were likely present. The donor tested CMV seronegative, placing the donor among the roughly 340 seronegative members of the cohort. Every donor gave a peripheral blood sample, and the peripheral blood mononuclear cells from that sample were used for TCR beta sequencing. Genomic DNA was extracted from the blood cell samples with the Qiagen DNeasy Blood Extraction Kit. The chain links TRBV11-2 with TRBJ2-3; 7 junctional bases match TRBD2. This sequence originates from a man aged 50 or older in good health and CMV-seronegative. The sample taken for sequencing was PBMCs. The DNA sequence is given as TGTGCCAGCAGCCCGGGACTAACTAGCACAGATACGCAGTATTTT. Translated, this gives CASSPGLTSTDTQYF.